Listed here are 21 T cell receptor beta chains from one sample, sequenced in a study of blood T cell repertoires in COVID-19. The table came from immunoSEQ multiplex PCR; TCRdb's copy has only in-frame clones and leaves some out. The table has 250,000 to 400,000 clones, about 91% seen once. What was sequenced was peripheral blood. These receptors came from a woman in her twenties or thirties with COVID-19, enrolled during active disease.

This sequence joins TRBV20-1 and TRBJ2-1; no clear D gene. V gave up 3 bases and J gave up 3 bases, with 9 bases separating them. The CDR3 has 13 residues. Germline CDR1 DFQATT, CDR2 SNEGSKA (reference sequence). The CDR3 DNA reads TGCAGTGCTAGTGGTGACAACTACAATGAGCAGTTCTTC. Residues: CSASGDNYNEQFF.

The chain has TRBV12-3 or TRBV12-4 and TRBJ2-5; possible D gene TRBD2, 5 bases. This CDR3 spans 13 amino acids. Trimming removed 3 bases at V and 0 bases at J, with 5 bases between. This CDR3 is CASSLTNQETQYF. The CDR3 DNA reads TGTGCCAGCAGTTTGACTAACCAAGAGACCCAGTACTTC.

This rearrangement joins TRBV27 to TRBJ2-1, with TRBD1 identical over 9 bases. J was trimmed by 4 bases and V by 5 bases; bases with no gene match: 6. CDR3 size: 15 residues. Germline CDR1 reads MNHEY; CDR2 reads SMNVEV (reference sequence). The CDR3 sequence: CASSPNRGLYNEQFF. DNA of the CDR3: TGTGCCAGCAGTCCGAACAGGGGGCTATACAATGAGCAGTTCTTC.

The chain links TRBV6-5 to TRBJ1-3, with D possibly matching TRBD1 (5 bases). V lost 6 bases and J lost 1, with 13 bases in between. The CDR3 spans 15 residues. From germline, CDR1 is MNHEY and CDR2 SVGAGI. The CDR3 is CASSARGTSGNTIYF. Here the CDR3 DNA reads TGTGCCAGCAGCGCCCGGGGGACTTCTGGAAACACCATATATTTT.

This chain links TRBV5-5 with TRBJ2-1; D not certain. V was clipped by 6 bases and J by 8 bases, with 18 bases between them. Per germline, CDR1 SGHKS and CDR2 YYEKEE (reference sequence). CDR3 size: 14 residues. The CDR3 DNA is TGTGCCAGCATCCCCGGCTCGCGGCCGGATGAGCAGTTCTTC. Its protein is CASIPGSRPDEQFF.

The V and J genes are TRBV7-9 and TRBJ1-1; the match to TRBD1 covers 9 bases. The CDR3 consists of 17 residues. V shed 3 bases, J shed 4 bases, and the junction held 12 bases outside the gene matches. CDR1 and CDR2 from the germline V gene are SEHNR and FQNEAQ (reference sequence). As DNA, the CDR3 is TGTGCCAGCAGCTTCCTCTCCGAGGACAGGGGAATCACTGAAGCTTTCTTT. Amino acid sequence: CASSFLSEDRGITEAFF.

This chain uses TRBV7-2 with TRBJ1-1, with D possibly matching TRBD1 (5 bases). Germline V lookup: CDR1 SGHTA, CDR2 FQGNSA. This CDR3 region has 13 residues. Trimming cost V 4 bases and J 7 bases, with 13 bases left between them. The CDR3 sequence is CASSSPGVDEAFF. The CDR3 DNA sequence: TGTGCCAGCAGCTCGCCGGGGGTTGATGAAGCTTTCTTT.

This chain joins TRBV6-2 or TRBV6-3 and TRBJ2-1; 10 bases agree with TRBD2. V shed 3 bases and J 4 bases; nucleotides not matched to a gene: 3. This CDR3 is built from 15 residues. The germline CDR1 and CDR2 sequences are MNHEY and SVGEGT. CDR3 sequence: CASSYGTSVYNEQFF. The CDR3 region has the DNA TGTGCCAGCAGTTATGGGACTAGCGTATACAATGAGCAGTTCTTC.

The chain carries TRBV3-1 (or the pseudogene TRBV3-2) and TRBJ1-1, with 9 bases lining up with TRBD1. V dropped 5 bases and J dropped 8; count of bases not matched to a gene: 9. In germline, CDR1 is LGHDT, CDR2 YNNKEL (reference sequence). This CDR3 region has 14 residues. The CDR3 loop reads CASSSTGGASEAFF. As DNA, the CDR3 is TGTGCCAGCAGCTCTACAGGGGGCGCGTCGGAAGCTTTCTTT.

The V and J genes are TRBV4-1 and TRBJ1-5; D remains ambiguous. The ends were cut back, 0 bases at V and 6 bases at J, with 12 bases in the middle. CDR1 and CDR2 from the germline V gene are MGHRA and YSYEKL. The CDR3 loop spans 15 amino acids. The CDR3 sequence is CASSQDRGATQPQHF. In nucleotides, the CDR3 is TGCGCCAGCAGCCAAGACCGGGGAGCGACTCAGCCCCAGCATTTT.

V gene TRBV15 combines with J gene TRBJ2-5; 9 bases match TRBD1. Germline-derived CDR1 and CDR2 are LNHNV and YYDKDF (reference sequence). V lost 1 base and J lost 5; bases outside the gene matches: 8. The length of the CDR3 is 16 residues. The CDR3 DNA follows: TGTGCCACCAGCAGAGGGGACAGGGTTTTCGGCGAGACCCAGTACTTC. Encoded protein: CATSRGDRVFGETQYF.

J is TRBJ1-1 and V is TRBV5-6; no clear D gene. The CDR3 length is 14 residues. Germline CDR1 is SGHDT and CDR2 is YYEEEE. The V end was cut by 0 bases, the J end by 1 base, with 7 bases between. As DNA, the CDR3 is TGTGCCAGCAGCTTGGGGCCACAGAACACTGAAGCTTTCTTT. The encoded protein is CASSLGPQNTEAFF.

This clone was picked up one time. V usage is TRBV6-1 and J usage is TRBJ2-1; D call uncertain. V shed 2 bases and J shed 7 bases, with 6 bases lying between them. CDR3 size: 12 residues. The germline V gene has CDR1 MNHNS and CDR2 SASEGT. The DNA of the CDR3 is TGTGCCAGCAGTGAACCGAGAAATGAGCAGTTCTTC. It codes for CASSEPRNEQFF.

As DNA, the CDR3 is TGTGCCATCAGTGAAAACGGACTAGCGGGGAAAGATACGCAGTATTTT. Translated: CAISENGLAGKDTQYF. This chain connects TRBV10-3 to TRBJ2-3, with 12 bases matching TRBD2. The CDR3 runs 16 residues. V was pared by 3 bases and J by 5 bases, with 6 bases of the junction left unmatched. Germline values: CDR1 ENHRY, CDR2 SYGVKD.

CDR3 DNA: TGTGCCAGTAGTTCATATACCGGGACAGCCGCAGGCCAGCCCCAGCATTTT. Protein: CASSSYTGTAAGQPQHF. This chain links TRBV19 with TRBJ1-5; 7 bases agree with TRBD1. The CDR3 has 17 residues. Looked up from germline, CDR1 is LNHDA and CDR2 is SQIVND (reference sequence). Unmatched junction bases numbered 17, after V lost 5 bases and J lost 7 bases. The whole variable domain, remainder taken from reference TRBV19 and TRBJ1-5, is DGGITQSPKYLFRKEGQNVTLSCEQNLNHDAMYWYRQDPGQGLRLIYYSQIVNDFQKGDIAEGYSVSREKKESFPLTVTSAQKNPTAFYLCASSSYTGTAAGQPQHFGDGTRLSIL.

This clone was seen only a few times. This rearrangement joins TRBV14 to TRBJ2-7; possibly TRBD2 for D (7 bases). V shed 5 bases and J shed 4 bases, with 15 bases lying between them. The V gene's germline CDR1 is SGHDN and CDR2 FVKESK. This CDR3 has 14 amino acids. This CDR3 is CASSFWGGGYEQYF. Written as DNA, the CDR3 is TGTGCCAGCAGCTTTTGGGGGGGCGGATACGAGCAGTACTTC. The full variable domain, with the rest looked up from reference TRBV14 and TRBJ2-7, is EAGVTQFPSHSVIEKGQTVTLRCDPISGHDNLYWYRRVMGKEIKFLLHFVKESKQDESGMPNNRFLAERTGGTYSTLKVQPAELEDSGVYFCASSFWGGGYEQYFGPGTRLTVT.

CDR3 amino acids: CASSKTGGVNTEAFF. The CDR3 nucleotides read TGTGCCAGCAGCAAAACAGGGGGAGTGAACACTGAAGCTTTCTTT. The chain uses TRBV5-5 and TRBJ1-1; TRBD1 matches at 8 bases. The V gene's germline CDR1 is SGHKS and CDR2 YYEKEE (reference sequence). This CDR3 region has 15 residues. After removal of 4 bases from V and 0 bases from J, the junction contained 5 bases not matched to a gene.

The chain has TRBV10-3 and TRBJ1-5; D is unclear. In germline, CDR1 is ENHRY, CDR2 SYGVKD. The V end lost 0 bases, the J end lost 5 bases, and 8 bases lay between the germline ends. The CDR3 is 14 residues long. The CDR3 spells CAISESWGDQPQHF. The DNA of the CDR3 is TGTGCCATCAGTGAGTCGTGGGGAGATCAGCCCCAGCATTTT.

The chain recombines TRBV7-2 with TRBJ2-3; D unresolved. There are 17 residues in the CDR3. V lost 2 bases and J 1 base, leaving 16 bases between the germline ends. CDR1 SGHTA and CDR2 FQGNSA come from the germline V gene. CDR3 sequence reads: CASSLRQPNEGTDTQYF. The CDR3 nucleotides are TGTGCCAGCAGCTTAAGACAACCGAATGAAGGCACAGATACGCAGTATTTT. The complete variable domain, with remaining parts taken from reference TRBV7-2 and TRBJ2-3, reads GAGVSQSPSNKVTEKGKDVELRCDPISGHTALYWYRQSLGQGLEFLIYFQGNSAPDKSGLPSDRFSAERTGGSVSTLTIQRTQQEDSAVYLCASSLRQPNEGTDTQYFGPGTRLTVL.

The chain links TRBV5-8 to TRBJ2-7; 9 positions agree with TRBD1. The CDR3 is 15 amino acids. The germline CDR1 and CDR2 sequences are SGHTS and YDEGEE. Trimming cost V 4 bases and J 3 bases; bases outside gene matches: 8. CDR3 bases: TGTGCCAGCAGCCCCGGGACAGGGTCGGACTACGAGCAGTACTTC. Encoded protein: CASSPGTGSDYEQYF.

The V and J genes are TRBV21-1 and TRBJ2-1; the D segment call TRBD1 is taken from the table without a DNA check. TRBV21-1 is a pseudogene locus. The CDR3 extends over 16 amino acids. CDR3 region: CASSRAGTGWRNEQFF. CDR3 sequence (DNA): TGTGCCAGCAGCAGAGCCGGGACAGGGTGGAGAAATGAGCAGTTCTTC.